A single sample is the source of the 10 T cell receptor beta chains below, sequenced in a study of identical twins. From the 5' RACE reads, TCRdb called clonotypes with MiXCR, one entry per CDR3 protein. Among about 100,000 distinct CDR3 sequences listed, under 6.5% were seen once. Source material: memory T cells sorted from blood. These receptors came from a woman between 50 and 59 years old in good health.

In its sample, this clonotype was seen a few times. The chain is built from TRBV13 and TRBJ2-3; D possibly corresponds to TRBD2 (5 bases). With 1 base removed from V and 0 bases from J, the gap between germline ends came to 11 bases. This CDR3 region has 16 residues. Per the germline V gene, CDR1 is PRHDT and CDR2 is FYEKMQ (reference sequence). The CDR3 coding sequence is TGTGCCAGCAGCTTAGTGGTGGCGGGTAGCACAGATACGCAGTATTTT. Translating it yields CASSLVVAGSTDTQYF.

This clonotype was detected many times. The chain joins TRBV28 to TRBJ1-2; D remains unclear. CDR1 is MDHEN and CDR2 is SYDVKM in the germline V gene. There are 13 residues in the CDR3. Trimming shortened V by 7 bases and J by 5 bases, and 14 bases separated the two germline ends. The CDR3 bases are TGTGCCAGCACTAGCTCGAGACATTATGGCTACACCTTC. Residues: CASTSSRHYGYTF.

There are many counts of this clonotype. The chain employs TRBV20-1 and TRBJ2-3; maybe TRBD2 (6 bases). This CDR3 region has 15 residues. Germline V CDR1 and CDR2: DFQATT, SNEGSKA (reference sequence). V gave up 0 bases and J gave up 3 bases, with 13 bases separating them. For the CDR3, the DNA is TGCAGTGCTAGAGATCATGGGGCGGGGACAGATACGCAGTATTTT. Protein: CSARDHGAGTDTQYF.

This clonotype has just a few counts. The chain links TRBV20-1 to TRBJ1-1, with 8 nucleotides matching TRBD1. The V gene's germline CDR1 is DFQATT and CDR2 SNEGSKA (reference sequence). Trimming took 6 bases from V and 1 from J; bases not matched to a gene: 7. The CDR3 is made up of 14 amino acids. The CDR3 spells CSATPGGSNTEAFF. In DNA form, the CDR3 reads TGCAGTGCAACCCCAGGGGGCTCGAACACTGAAGCTTTCTTT.

This clonotype has at least ten counts. The rearrangement uses TRBV5-1 and TRBJ2-5, with 8 bases identical to TRBD1. Germline V lookup: CDR1 SGHRS, CDR2 YFSETQ. V was clipped by 6 bases and J by 1 base; unmatched bases: 2. The CDR3 consists of 13 residues. The CDR3 is CASTRGPQETQYF. CDR3 DNA: TGCGCCAGCACCAGGGGGCCCCAAGAGACCCAGTACTTC.

The sample holds many counts of this clonotype. The V call is TRBV10-3, the J call TRBJ2-3; 7 nucleotides agree with TRBD2. V lost 5 bases to trimming and J lost 6 bases; unmatched junction nucleotides: 5. The CDR3 spans 13 residues. Per the germline V gene, CDR1 is ENHRY and CDR2 is SYGVKD. CDR3 region: CAISRGSGDTQYF. CDR3 nucleotide sequence: TGTGCCATCAGTCGCGGGAGTGGGGATACGCAGTATTTT.

In this sample, this clonotype turned up many times. V usage is TRBV7-2 and J usage is TRBJ2-2; D unclear. The germline V gene has CDR1 SGHTA and CDR2 FQGNSA. Deletions cut 5 bases from V and 6 bases from J, with 16 bases between. The CDR3 covers 15 residues. CDR3 in amino acids: CASSQRRLRAGELFF. The CDR3 DNA reads TGTGCCAGCAGCCAGAGACGGCTACGGGCCGGGGAGCTGTTTTTT.

This clonotype was observed at least ten times. The chain has TRBV6-1 and TRBJ1-1; 8 nucleotides align to TRBD1. Unmatched junction bases numbered 3, after V lost 5 bases and J lost 1 base. Germline V gene sequence: CDR1 MNHNS, CDR2 SASEGT. The CDR3 has 14 amino acids. The CDR3 sequence: CASSRQGPNTEAFF. The CDR3 coding sequence is TGTGCCAGCAGTCGACAGGGGCCGAACACTGAAGCTTTCTTT.

This clonotype has just a few counts. The chain couples TRBV12-5 to TRBJ2-1; D is unresolved. CDR1 is LGHNT and CDR2 is FRNRAP in the germline V gene. The CDR3 length is 12 residues. Trimming cost V 11 bases and J 6 bases, with 14 bases left between them. The DNA for the CDR3 is TGTGCTTTGTCAGGACGGCCCAATGAGCAGTTCTTC. Protein: CALSGRPNEQFF. Full variable domain (remainder filled in from reference TRBV12-5 and TRBJ2-1): DARVTQTPRHKVTEMGQEVTMRCQPILGHNTVFWYRQTMMQGLELLAYFRNRAPLDDSGMPKDRFSAEMPDATLATLKIQPSEPRDSAVYFCALSGRPNEQFFGPGTRLTVL.

V is TRBV12-5 and J is TRBJ1-1; D not certain. V was pared by 1 base and J by 4 bases, with 10 bases between. CDR1 is LGHNT, CDR2 FRNRAP, per germline. The CDR3 loop spans 14 amino acids. The chain's CDR3 is CASGLGGSVTEAFF. The CDR3 DNA is TGTGCTAGTGGTTTGGGAGGGTCGGTCACTGAAGCTTTCTTT.